One T cell receptor beta chain is described in this entry. Assay used: immunoSEQ multiplex PCR; TCRdb lists only in-frame clones, some missing. The sample lists tens of thousands of clones, roughly 91% occurring once. This entry belongs to a study of OX40 agonist ivuxolimab in advanced cancers. CDR1 and CDR2 (germline): SGDLS, YYNGEE. The CDR3 sequence is 15 residues long. Trimming pared 0 bases from V and 2 bases from J, leaving 9 bases between. The source of this sequence is an adult with an advanced solid tumor such as melanoma, head and neck, liver or kidney cancer. The starting material was CD4+ or CD8+ T cells sorted from blood, obtained in a trial of the OX40 agonist ivuxolimab. The rearrangement links TRBV9 to TRBJ1-3; no clear D. The CDR3 protein is CASSVGGVPGNTIYF. The CDR3 DNA sequence: TGTGCCAGCAGCGTAGGTGGGGTTCCTGGAAACACCATATATTTT.